This T cell receptor beta chain derives from a study of blood T cell repertoires in COVID-19. The wider study: The cDNA or gDNA used as material had been derived from T cells, B-cell-depleted T cells, or PBMCs.

Per the germline V gene, CDR1 is MNHEY and CDR2 is SVGAGI. This CDR3 is 14 amino acids long. V lost 7 bases to trimming and J lost 1 base; unmatched junction nucleotides: 5. In the study's own analysis: From reference gene primer amplification, estimates of nucleated cell counts were derived. The table came from immunoSEQ multiplex PCR; TCRdb's copy has only in-frame clones and leaves some out. Clonal size and the V and J genes are those of that table, whereas D and trimming came from the DNA. The sample consists of around 63,000 clones, roughly 86% of them appearing once. This sequence was found in a man aged 60 to 69 with acute or convalescent COVID-19. V gene TRBV6-5 combines with J gene TRBJ2-3, with 7 bases that match TRBD1. Sequencing was done on a sample of peripheral blood. CDR3 DNA: TGTGCCAGCAATTTACAGGGGCGCACAGATACGCAGTATTTT. Encoded protein: CASNLQGRTDTQYF.